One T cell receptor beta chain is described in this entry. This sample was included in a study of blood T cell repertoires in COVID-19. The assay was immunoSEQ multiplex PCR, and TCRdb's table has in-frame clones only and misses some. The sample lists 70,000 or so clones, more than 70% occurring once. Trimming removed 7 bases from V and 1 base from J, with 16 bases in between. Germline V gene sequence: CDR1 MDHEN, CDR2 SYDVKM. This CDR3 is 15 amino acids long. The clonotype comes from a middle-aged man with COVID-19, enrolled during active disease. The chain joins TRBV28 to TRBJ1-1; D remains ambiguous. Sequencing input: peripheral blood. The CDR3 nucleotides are TGTGCCAGCACCCCCGCGGGCGGTAAGAACACTGAAGCTTTCTTT. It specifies CASTPAGGKNTEAFF.